This T cell receptor beta chain was sequenced for a study of shared clonotypes between healthy human individuals. It was at deep level that the assay was run. The repertoire was sequenced with immunoSEQ multiplex PCR; TCRdb's copy has only in-frame clones and lacks some. This table has about a million clones, around 74% appearing once. With 1 base clipped from V and 2 bases from J, the junction kept 3 bases outside the gene matches. The CDR3 sequence is 15 residues long. CDR1 is SGHAT, CDR2 FQNNGV, per germline. This clonotype originated in a man aged 18 to 30 in good health. V usage is TRBV11-2 and J usage is TRBJ2-3; the match to TRBD1 covers 7 bases. The sample was memory CD4+ T cells sorted from blood. Stated subset: CD45RA-negative fraction. CDR3 nucleotides: TGTGCCAGCAGCTTAGGGACAGGTTTCACAGATACGCAGTATTTT. This sequence encodes CASSLGTGFTDTQYF.